This TCR beta chain was obtained from a study of beta chain features in type 1 diabetes. Overall study: Analysis included more than 90 million sorted cells drawn from all samples. Study-wide findings and caveats: Within each of all four CD4+ subsets, Type 1 diabetes patients had TCRB CDR3s that were moderately but significantly shorter.

The entirety of the isolated RNA underwent reverse transcription, so expressed TCRB transcripts were sequenced. The method was immunoSEQ multiplex PCR; TCRdb's version includes in-frame clones alone and lacks a portion of them. This sample has hundreds of thousands of clones, with about a tenth found just once. V dropped 4 bases and J dropped 7 bases, with 22 bases sitting between them. The germline V gene has CDR1 SGHDN and CDR2 FVKESK. This CDR3 has 16 residues. In regard to this clone: The antigen is unknown.

The TCR comes from a man aged 30 to 39 with type 1 diabetes. This chain connects TRBV14 to TRBJ1-2, with a weak D call TRBD1 (5 bases). The source material was naive CD4+ T cells from blood. The DNA for the CDR3 is TGTGCCAGCAGCCCATTATCCGCGGGGCTAGTATTTGGCTACACCTTC. Amino acids: CASSPLSAGLVFGYTF.